Listed here are 31 T cell receptor beta chains from one sample, sequenced in a study of CD8 T cells in ankylosing spondylitis. MiXCR was run by TCRdb on the 5' RACE reads, yielding one entry per CDR3 protein. The profile covers about 230,000 distinct CDR3 sequences, with 7% to 10% appearing a single time and 4.8% taken by the ten largest. Sequencing input: blood, either unsorted or a sorted T cell fraction (not recorded which). Receptors were obtained from a female donor with ankylosing spondylitis or in good health (not recorded which).

This clonotype was detected a few times. This could be a read error, since a much larger clone is one nucleotide away. This rearrangement joins TRBV4-3 to TRBJ2-2; D is perhaps TRBD1 (6 bases). This CDR3 is 14 amino acids long. Germline CDR1 reads LGHNA; CDR2 reads YSLEER. Trimming left V 3 bases short and J 1 base short, with 6 bases between. The CDR3 reads CASSQGQNTGELFF. In DNA, the CDR3 is TGCGCCAGCAGCCAGGGACAGAACACCGGGGAGCTGTTTTTT.

This clonotype was seen repeatedly, ten times or more. The chain carries TRBV20-1 and TRBJ1-1, with 10 positions matching TRBD1. Germline V gene sequence: CDR1 DFQATT, CDR2 SNEGSKA (reference sequence). The CDR3 contains 14 residues. The CDR3 coding sequence is TGCAGCGTCGGGACAGGGGTTAGGAACACTGAAGCTTTCTTT. This codes for CSVGTGVRNTEAFF.

This clonotype was detected many times. V and J are TRBV12-3 or TRBV12-4 and TRBJ2-3, with 11 bases fitting TRBD2. The CDR3 runs to 16 residues. Trimming cost V 5 bases and J 4 bases; bases outside gene matches: 8. CDR3 bases: TGTGCCAGCAGTAAAGGGCTAGCGGGAGGTGCAGATACGCAGTATTTT. The encoded protein is CASSKGLAGGADTQYF.

The V call is TRBV5-1, the J call TRBJ1-2; D not resolved. The V end lost 4 bases, the J end lost 4 bases, and 17 bases lay between the germline ends. This CDR3 has 15 residues. Germline lookup yields CDR1 SGHRS and CDR2 YFSETQ. CDR3: CASSPGQHEIYGYTF. The DNA of the CDR3 is TGCGCCAGCAGCCCTGGCCAACACGAAATCTATGGCTACACCTTC.

The rearrangement links TRBV30 to TRBJ2-2, with D hard to call. The CDR3 is 13 amino acids. Per the germline V gene, CDR1 is GTSNPN and CDR2 is SVGIG (reference sequence). V was trimmed by 3 bases and J by 3 bases, leaving 8 bases between them. In DNA form, the CDR3 reads TGTGCCTGGAGAGGTGGGGACACCGGGGAGCTGTTTTTT. As protein: CAWRGGDTGELFF. Full variable domain (outside the CDR3, taken from reference TRBV30 and TRBJ2-2): SQTIHQWPATLVQPVGSPLSLECTVEGTSNPNLYWYRQAAGRGLQLLFYSVGIGQISSEVPQNLSASRPQDRQFILSSKKLLLSDSGFYLCAWRGGDTGELFFGEGSRLTVL.

In its sample, this clonotype was seen many times. The chain employs TRBV6-5 and TRBJ2-1; D remains ambiguous. The CDR3 has 14 amino acids. Germline-derived CDR1 and CDR2 are MNHEY and SVGAGI. Trimming cost V 0 bases and J 0 bases, with 3 bases left between them. The CDR3 nucleotides read TGTGCCAGCAGTTACTCGAGCTCCTACAATGAGCAGTTCTTC. It codes for CASSYSSSYNEQFF.

This clonotype was observed many times. The chain joins TRBV12-3 or TRBV12-4 to TRBJ1-4; weak D call: TRBD1 (6 bases). Trimming left V 4 bases short and J 6 bases short, with 12 bases between. The length of the CDR3 is 14 residues. The CDR3: CASSSQGFHEKLFF. The CDR3 DNA reads as TGTGCCAGCAGTTCTCAGGGGTTTCATGAAAAACTGTTTTTT.

This clonotype was observed many times. V is TRBV3-1 and J is TRBJ1-6; D is undetermined. The CDR3 has 12 amino acids. Germline V gives CDR1 LGHDT, CDR2 YNNKEL (reference sequence). The V gene lost 3 bases and the J gene lost 9 bases, with 6 bases spanning the gap. In DNA form, the CDR3 reads TGTGCCAGCAGCCAGGGGAGTTCACCCCTCCACTTT. Amino acid sequence: CASSQGSSPLHF. The full variable domain, its missing parts supplied by reference TRBV3-1 and TRBJ1-6, is DTAVSQTPKYLVTQMGNDKSIKCEQNLGHDTMYWYKQDSKKFLKIMFSYNNKELIINETVPNRFSPKSPDKAHLNLHINSLELGDSAVYFCASSQGSSPLHFGNGTRLTVT.

This clonotype has a count of ten or more. V is TRBV4-3 and J is TRBJ1-2, with D possibly being TRBD1 (5 bases). V was pared by 0 bases and J by 5 bases, with 22 bases between. This CDR3 region has 18 residues. Germline assignment: CDR1 LGHNA and CDR2 YSLEER. DNA of the CDR3: TGCGCCAGCAGCCAAGATCGGCAACCAGGGCGGCAGCCTTATGGCTACACCTTC. Protein product: CASSQDRQPGRQPYGYTF.

The table lists this clonotype with many counts. The chain has TRBV7-9 and TRBJ1-4; TRBD1 might be the D (5 bases). Germline CDR1 reads SEHNR; CDR2 reads FQNEAQ (reference sequence). V lost 5 bases and J lost 4, with 11 bases in between. The CDR3 totals 14 residues. CDR3 amino acids: CASSPGGFNEKLFF. The CDR3 DNA reads as TGTGCCAGCAGCCCGGGGGGTTTTAATGAAAAACTGTTTTTT.

Ten or more counts support this clonotype. This rearrangement joins TRBV6-5 to TRBJ2-5; possibly TRBD1 for D (5 bases). The CDR3 consists of 16 residues. V shed 0 bases and J shed 0 bases, with 11 bases lying between them. Germline CDR1 reads MNHEY; CDR2 reads SVGAGI. The CDR3 spells CASSYSGPQYQETQYF. As DNA, the CDR3 is TGTGCCAGCAGTTACTCGGGGCCGCAATACCAAGAGACCCAGTACTTC.

This clonotype has a count of ten or more. This chain connects TRBV5-1 to TRBJ2-7; a possible D gene is TRBD2 (5 bases). Germline V gene sequence: CDR1 SGHRS, CDR2 YFSETQ. This CDR3 has 14 amino acids. V dropped 2 bases and J dropped 0 bases, with 9 bases sitting between them. CDR3 region: CASSFLAPSYEQYF. The CDR3 nucleotides read TGCGCCAGCAGCTTTCTAGCTCCCTCCTACGAGCAGTACTTC. Filled out from reference TRBV5-1 and TRBJ2-7, the complete variable domain reads KAGVTQTPRYLIKTRGQQVTLSCSPISGHRSVSWYQQTPGQGLQFLFEYFSETQRNKGNFPGRFSGRQFSNSRSEMNVSTLELGDSALYLCASSFLAPSYEQYFGPGTRLTVT.

The V and J genes are TRBV15 and TRBJ2-3; TRBD1 is a possible D gene (6 bases). With 0 bases removed from V and 3 bases from J, the gap between germline ends came to 10 bases. The CDR3 sequence is 15 residues long. The germline CDR1 and CDR2 sequences are LNHNV and YYDKDF (reference sequence). For the CDR3, the DNA is TGTGCCACCAGCAGAGACAGGGGTAAAACAGATACGCAGTATTTT. Translating gives CATSRDRGKTDTQYF.

This clonotype was found many times. The chain carries TRBV5-1 and TRBJ1-2; D may be TRBD1 (5 bases). Germline V gene lookup returns CDR1 SGHRS and CDR2 YFSETQ. V lost 1 base and J 2 bases, leaving 12 bases between the germline ends. The CDR3 extends over 15 amino acids. CDR3 DNA: TGCGCCAGCAGCTTGCGGTTGGGACTGAACTATGGCTACACCTTC. Amino acid sequence: CASSLRLGLNYGYTF. Full variable domain (missing parts from reference TRBV5-1 and TRBJ1-2): KAGVTQTPRYLIKTRGQQVTLSCSPISGHRSVSWYQQTPGQGLQFLFEYFSETQRNKGNFPGRFSGRQFSNSRSEMNVSTLELGDSALYLCASSLRLGLNYGYTFGSGTRLTVV.

This clonotype was recorded at least ten times. The chain joins TRBV7-2 to TRBJ2-3; 12 bases line up with TRBD2. Germline V gene sequence: CDR1 SGHTA, CDR2 FQGNSA. With V trimmed by 2 bases and J by 0 bases, 3 bases remained unmatched. The CDR3 loop spans 17 amino acids. CDR3 DNA sequence: TGTGCCAGCAGCTTATCTAGCGGGAGGGGGAGCACAGATACGCAGTATTTT. As protein: CASSLSSGRGSTDTQYF. Full variable domain (missing parts from reference TRBV7-2 and TRBJ2-3): GAGVSQSPSNKVTEKGKDVELRCDPISGHTALYWYRQSLGQGLEFLIYFQGNSAPDKSGLPSDRFSAERTGGSVSTLTIQRTQQEDSAVYLCASSLSSGRGSTDTQYFGPGTRLTVL.

This clonotype has a handful of counts. J is TRBJ2-1 and V is TRBV11-3; D gene uncertain. The germline V gene encodes CDR1 SGHNT and CDR2 YENEEA. Trimming left V 3 bases short and J 0 bases short, with 9 bases between. This CDR3 is built from 15 residues. CDR3 DNA sequence: TGTGCCAGCAGCTTCGGACCTAGCTCCTACAATGAGCAGTTCTTC. Translation gives CASSFGPSSYNEQFF.

This clonotype appeared many times. The J gene is TRBJ2-2, the V gene TRBV7-8; 8 bases match TRBD2. Germline lookup yields CDR1 SGHVS and CDR2 FQNEAQ. Trimming at V came to 1 base and at J to 6 bases, leaving 4 bases not matched to a gene. CDR3 length: 15 residues. The CDR3 is CASSLDGRDPGELFF. CDR3 DNA: TGTGCCAGCAGCTTAGACGGGAGGGACCCCGGGGAGCTGTTTTTT.

The J gene is TRBJ1-4, the V gene TRBV28; D unclear. The CDR3 runs to 15 residues. The ends were cut back, 5 bases at V and 1 base at J, with 11 bases in the middle. Germline V gene lookup returns CDR1 MDHEN and CDR2 SYDVKM. The CDR3 sequence: CASSPLTETNEKLFF. The CDR3 DNA follows: TGTGCCAGCAGTCCCCTCACTGAAACTAATGAAAAACTGTTTTTT. The full variable domain, with the rest looked up from reference TRBV28 and TRBJ1-4, is DVKVTQSSRYLVKRTGEKVFLECVQDMDHENMFWYRQDPGLGLRLIYFSYDVKMKEKGDIPEGYSVSREKKERFSLILESASTNQTSMYLCASSPLTETNEKLFFGSGTQLSVL.

This clonotype has a count of ten or more. The chain employs TRBV6-1 and TRBJ2-5; no definite D call. Trimming left V 6 bases short and J 3 bases short, with 11 bases between. The CDR3 is made up of 13 amino acids. Germline CDR1 reads MNHNS; CDR2 reads SASEGT. CDR3 nucleotide sequence: TGTGCCAGCAGCCCCCGGGTTAAAGAGACCCAGTACTTC. Protein: CASSPRVKETQYF.

This clonotype has ten or more counts. CDR3 sequence (DNA): TGTGCCAGCAGCTTCCGGGACAGGGTAGGGGTCAGGCAGTTCTTC. Its protein product is CASSFRDRVGVRQFF. V usage is TRBV7-2 and J usage is TRBJ2-1; 9 nucleotides line up with TRBD1. The length of the CDR3 is 15 residues. V lost 3 bases, J lost 12 bases, and 12 bases stayed unmatched. The germline CDR1 and CDR2 sequences are SGHTA and FQGNSA.

This clonotype was recorded many times. V gene TRBV4-3 combines with J gene TRBJ2-3; D is uncertain. Germline V gene lookup returns CDR1 LGHNA and CDR2 YSLEER. The CDR3 sequence is 15 residues long. The V and J ends lost 3 bases and 2 bases respectively, with 12 bases between them. CDR3 DNA: TGCGCCAGCAGCCATACAGTAAGCTTCACAGATACGCAGTATTTT. Protein: CASSHTVSFTDTQYF.

This clonotype was seen ten or more times. This rearrangement joins TRBV28 to TRBJ1-4; 11 bases agree with TRBD1. With 8 bases clipped from V and 5 bases from J, the junction kept 4 bases outside the gene matches. Germline CDR1 and CDR2: MDHEN and SYDVKM. The CDR3 spans 14 residues. In nucleotides, the CDR3 is TGTGCCAGCGGCGGGACAGGGGGAAATGAAAAACTGTTTTTT. It codes for CASGGTGGNEKLFF. Drawing the rest from reference TRBV28 and TRBJ1-4, the complete variable domain is DVKVTQSSRYLVKRTGEKVFLECVQDMDHENMFWYRQDPGLGLRLIYFSYDVKMKEKGDIPEGYSVSREKKERFSLILESASTNQTSMYLCASGGTGGNEKLFFGSGTQLSVL.

The rearrangement joins TRBV27 to TRBJ1-2; D not resolved. Between the trimmed V and J ends, which lost 4 bases and 2 bases, there was a span of 8 bases. CDR3 length: 13 amino acids. Germline V CDR1 and CDR2: MNHEY, SMNVEV (reference sequence). The CDR3 nucleotides are TGTGCCAGCAGTTCCCTCCGGAACTATGGCTACACCTTC. Translated: CASSSLRNYGYTF.

The CDR3 sequence is CAWSKGTGGHDGYTF. CDR3 sequence (DNA): TGTGCCTGGAGTAAAGGGACAGGGGGCCACGATGGCTACACCTTC. The rearrangement uses TRBV30 and TRBJ1-2; 12 nucleotides agree with TRBD1. The length of the CDR3 is 15 residues. Germline-derived CDR1 and CDR2 are GTSNPN and SVGIG (reference sequence). The V gene end was trimmed by 2 bases and the J gene end by 6 bases; junction bases not matched to a gene: 7.

In this sample, this clonotype turned up many times. The V gene is TRBV28, the J gene TRBJ2-1, with D hard to call. Germline values: CDR1 MDHEN, CDR2 SYDVKM. Trimming shortened V by 3 bases and J by 6 bases, and 6 bases separated the two germline ends. This CDR3 region has 12 residues. The CDR3 region has the DNA TGTGCCAGCAGTTTCCCCTTCAATGAGCAGTTCTTC. Amino acid sequence: CASSFPFNEQFF.

Ten or more counts support this clonotype. J is TRBJ2-7 and V is TRBV5-4, with D possibly TRBD2 on 6 matching bases. The CDR3 has 14 residues. Trimming took 0 bases from V and 6 from J, leaving 13 bases between them. Germline V gives CDR1 SGHNT, CDR2 YYREEE (reference sequence). CDR3 loop: CASSLDQRVSEQYF. CDR3 DNA sequence: TGTGCCAGCAGCTTGGATCAGCGGGTTTCCGAGCAGTACTTC. Filled out from reference TRBV5-4 and TRBJ2-7, the complete variable domain reads ETGVTQSPTHLIKTRGQQVTLRCSSQSGHNTVSWYQQALGQGPQFIFQYYREEENGRGNFPPRFSGLQFPNYSSELNVNALELDDSALYLCASSLDQRVSEQYFGPGTRLTVT.

Concerning this clonotype: A clone one base away is much larger, so this may be a read error. This chain uses TRBV20-1 with TRBJ2-3; the D call may be TRBD1 or TRBD2 (5 bases each). The CDR3 covers 15 residues. Germline V gene data show CDR1 as DFQATT and CDR2 as SNEGSKA (reference sequence). The chain's CDR3 is CSAGTGSASTATQYF. In DNA form, the CDR3 reads TGCAGTGCGGGAACAGGTTCTGCTAGCACAGCTACGCAGTATTTT.

This clonotype was detected a few times. The rearrangement joins TRBV7-2 to TRBJ2-1; no clear D gene. The CDR3 length is 12 residues. V was clipped by 5 bases and J by 8 bases, with 10 bases between them. Germline loops: CDR1 SGHTA, CDR2 FQGNSA. The CDR3 reads CASSPTSDEQFF. The CDR3, as DNA: TGTGCCAGCAGCCCTACGTCTGATGAGCAGTTCTTC.

This clonotype was seen ten or more times. J is TRBJ2-1 and V is TRBV20-1, with D perhaps TRBD1 (6 bases). This CDR3 contains 13 residues. Germline CDR1 reads DFQATT; CDR2 reads SNEGSKA (reference sequence). V lost 5 bases, J lost 6 bases, and 14 bases lay in between. The CDR3 bases are TGCAGTGCTCTACCGGGACATCCCAATGAGCAGTTCTTC. As protein: CSALPGHPNEQFF.

This clonotype has ten or more counts. The chain carries TRBV20-1 and TRBJ1-2; no clear D. The CDR3 is made up of 15 amino acids. Per the germline V gene, CDR1 is DFQATT and CDR2 is SNEGSKA (reference sequence). V was clipped by 5 bases and J by 0 bases, with 16 bases between them. The DNA of the CDR3 is TGCAGTGCTCCCCCCGCGAACAGCCCTAACTATGGCTACACCTTC. This codes for CSAPPANSPNYGYTF.

The table lists this clonotype with many counts. V gene TRBV5-6 combines with J gene TRBJ1-5, with no clear D. Trimming cost V 3 bases and J 2 bases, with 18 bases left between them. CDR3 size: 17 residues. The germline CDR1 and CDR2 sequences are SGHDT and YYEEEE. The CDR3 DNA is TGTGCCAGCAGCTCTCTACCGGGTTCCGGAGGCAATCAGCCCCAGCATTTT. Translating gives CASSSLPGSGGNQPQHF.